This T cell receptor (beta chain) stems from a study of blood T cell repertoires in COVID-19. As for the study in general: Samples came from the United States, Italy and Spain, spanning acute and convalescent COVID-19.

In the original analysis: Amplification with reference gene primers provided the estimates of nucleated cell counts. TCRdb keeps only in-frame clones here, not all; method: immunoSEQ multiplex PCR. V, J and clone size are taken as reported in that table, and D and trimming were inferred from the DNA itself. The table lists about 200,000 clones, 80% of them singletons. This clonotype originated in a human donor in a cohort sampled during active COVID-19. Sequencing was done on a sample of peripheral blood.

CDR3 sequence (DNA): TGCGCCAGCAGCTTGCAGGGACAGCAAGAGACCCAGTACTTC. This translates into CASSLQGQQETQYF. The J gene is TRBJ2-5, the V gene TRBV5-1, with 7 nucleotides matching TRBD1. Germline lookup yields CDR1 SGHRS and CDR2 YFSETQ. V was pared by 1 base and J by 2 bases, with 2 bases of the junction left unmatched. This CDR3 comprises 14 residues.